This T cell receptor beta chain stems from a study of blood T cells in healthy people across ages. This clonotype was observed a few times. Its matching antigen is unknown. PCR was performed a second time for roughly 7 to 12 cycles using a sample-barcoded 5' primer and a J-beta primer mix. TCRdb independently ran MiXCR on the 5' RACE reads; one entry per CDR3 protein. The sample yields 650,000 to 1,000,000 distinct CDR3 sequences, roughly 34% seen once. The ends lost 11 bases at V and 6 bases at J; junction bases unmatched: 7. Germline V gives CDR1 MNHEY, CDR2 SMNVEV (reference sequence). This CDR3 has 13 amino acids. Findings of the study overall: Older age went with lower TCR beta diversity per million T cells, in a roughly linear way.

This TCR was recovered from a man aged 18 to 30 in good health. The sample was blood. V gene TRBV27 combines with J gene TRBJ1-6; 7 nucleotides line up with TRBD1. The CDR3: CAGMDRFNSPLHF. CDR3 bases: TGTGCCGGCATGGACAGGTTTAATTCACCCCTCCACTTT.